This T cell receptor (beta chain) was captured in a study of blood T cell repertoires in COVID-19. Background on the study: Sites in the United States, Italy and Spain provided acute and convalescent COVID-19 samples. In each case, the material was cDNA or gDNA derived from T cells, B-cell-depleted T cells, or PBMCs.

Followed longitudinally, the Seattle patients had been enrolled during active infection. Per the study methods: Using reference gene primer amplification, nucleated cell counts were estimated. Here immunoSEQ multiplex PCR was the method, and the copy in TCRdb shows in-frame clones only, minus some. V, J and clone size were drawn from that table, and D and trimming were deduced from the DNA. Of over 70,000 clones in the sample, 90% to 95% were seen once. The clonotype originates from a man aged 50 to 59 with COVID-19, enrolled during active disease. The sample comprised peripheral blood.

The CDR3 sequence: CASSIDQGSYEQYF. Written as DNA, the CDR3 is TGTGCCAGTAGTATCGACCAGGGATCCTACGAGCAGTACTTC. The rearrangement links TRBV19 to TRBJ2-7; weak D call: TRBD1 (5 bases). CDR3 length equals 14 residues. V was shortened by 3 bases and J by 1 base, with 10 bases between the two germline ends. In germline, CDR1 is LNHDA, CDR2 SQIVND (reference sequence).